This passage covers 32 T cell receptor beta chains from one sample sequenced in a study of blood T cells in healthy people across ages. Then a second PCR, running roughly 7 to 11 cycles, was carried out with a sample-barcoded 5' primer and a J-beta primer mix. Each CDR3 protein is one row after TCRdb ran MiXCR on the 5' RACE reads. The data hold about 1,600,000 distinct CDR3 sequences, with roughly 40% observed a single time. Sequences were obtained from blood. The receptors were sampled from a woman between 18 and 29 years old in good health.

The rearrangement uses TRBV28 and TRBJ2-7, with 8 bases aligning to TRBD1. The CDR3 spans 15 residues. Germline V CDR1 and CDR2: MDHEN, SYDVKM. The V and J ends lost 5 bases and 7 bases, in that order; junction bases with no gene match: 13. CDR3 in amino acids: CASSPLPRGLGEQYF. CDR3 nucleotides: TGTGCCAGCAGTCCACTTCCCAGGGGGCTGGGGGAGCAGTACTTC. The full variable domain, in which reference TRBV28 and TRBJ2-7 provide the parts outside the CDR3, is DVKVTQSSRYLVKRTGEKVFLECVQDMDHENMFWYRQDPGLGLRLIYFSYDVKMKEKGDIPEGYSVSREKKERFSLILESASTNQTSMYLCASSPLPRGLGEQYFGPGTRLTVT.

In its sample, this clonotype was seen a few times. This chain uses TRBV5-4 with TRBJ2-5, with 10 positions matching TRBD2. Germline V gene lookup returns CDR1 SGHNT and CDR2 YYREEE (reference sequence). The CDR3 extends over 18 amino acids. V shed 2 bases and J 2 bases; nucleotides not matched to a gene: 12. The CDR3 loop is CASSLGIRLLAGQETQYF. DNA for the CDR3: TGTGCCAGCAGCTTAGGCATCCGTTTACTAGCGGGGCAAGAGACCCAGTACTTC.

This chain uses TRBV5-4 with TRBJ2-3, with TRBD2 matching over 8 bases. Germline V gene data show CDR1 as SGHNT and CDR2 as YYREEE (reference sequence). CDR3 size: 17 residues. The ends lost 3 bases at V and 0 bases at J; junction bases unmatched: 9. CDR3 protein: CASSSSTSALSTDTQYF. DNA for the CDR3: TGTGCCAGCAGCTCCTCGACTAGCGCCCTGAGCACAGATACGCAGTATTTT.

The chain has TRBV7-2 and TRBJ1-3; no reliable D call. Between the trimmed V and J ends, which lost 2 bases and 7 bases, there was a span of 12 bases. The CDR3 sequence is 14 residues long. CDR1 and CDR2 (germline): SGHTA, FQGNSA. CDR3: CASSLFVGMNTIYF. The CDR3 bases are TGTGCCAGCAGCTTATTCGTAGGGATGAACACCATATATTTT.

CDR3 sequence reads: CASSTWTSGSLYEQFF. In DNA form, the CDR3 reads TGTGCCAGCAGCACTTGGACTAGCGGGAGTCTCTATGAGCAGTTCTTC. The chain has TRBV9 and TRBJ2-1; 13 bases are shared with TRBD2. The germline gives CDR1 SGDLS, CDR2 YYNGEE. This CDR3 region has 16 residues. The V and J ends lost 4 bases and 8 bases, in that order; junction bases with no gene match: 9.

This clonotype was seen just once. The CDR3 sequence: CASSFRGKREQYF. The CDR3, as DNA: TGTGCCAGCAGTTTCCGAGGAAAGCGCGAGCAGTACTTC. The rearrangement links TRBV12-3 or TRBV12-4 to TRBJ2-7; the D is unclear. V was trimmed by 3 bases and J by 6 bases, leaving 12 bases between them. CDR3 length: 13 residues.

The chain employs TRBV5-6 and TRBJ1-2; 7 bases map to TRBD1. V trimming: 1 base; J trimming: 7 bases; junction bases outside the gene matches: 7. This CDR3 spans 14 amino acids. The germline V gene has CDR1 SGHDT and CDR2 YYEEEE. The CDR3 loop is CASSLIDRVVGYTF. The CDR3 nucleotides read TGTGCCAGCAGCTTGATTGACAGGGTGGTTGGCTACACCTTC.

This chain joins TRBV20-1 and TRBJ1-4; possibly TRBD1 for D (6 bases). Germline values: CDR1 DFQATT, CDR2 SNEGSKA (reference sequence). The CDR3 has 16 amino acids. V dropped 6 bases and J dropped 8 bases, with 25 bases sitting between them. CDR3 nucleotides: TGCAGTGCCCAGCTCTTCGGACAGTCTTTAATCGAAAAACTGTTTTTT. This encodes CSAQLFGQSLIEKLFF.

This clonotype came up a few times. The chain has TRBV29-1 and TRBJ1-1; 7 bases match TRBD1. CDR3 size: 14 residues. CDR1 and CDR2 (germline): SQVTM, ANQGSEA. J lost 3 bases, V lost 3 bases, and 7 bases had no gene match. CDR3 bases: TGCAGCGTTGAGGTACAGGGGAGGGACACTGAAGCTTTCTTT. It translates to CSVEVQGRDTEAFF.

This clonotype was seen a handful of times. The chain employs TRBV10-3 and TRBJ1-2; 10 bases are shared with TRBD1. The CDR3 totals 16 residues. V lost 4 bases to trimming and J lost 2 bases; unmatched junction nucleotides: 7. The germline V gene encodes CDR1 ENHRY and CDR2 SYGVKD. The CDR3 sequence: CAISGQGALPNYGYTF. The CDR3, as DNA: TGTGCCATCAGTGGACAGGGGGCGCTTCCCAACTATGGCTACACCTTC.

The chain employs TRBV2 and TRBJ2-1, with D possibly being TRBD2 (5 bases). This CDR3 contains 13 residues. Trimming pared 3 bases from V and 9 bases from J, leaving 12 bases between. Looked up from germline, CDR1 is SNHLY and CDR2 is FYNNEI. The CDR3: CASSDEGEGEQFF. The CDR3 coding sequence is TGTGCCAGCAGTGATGAGGGAGAGGGTGAGCAGTTCTTC.

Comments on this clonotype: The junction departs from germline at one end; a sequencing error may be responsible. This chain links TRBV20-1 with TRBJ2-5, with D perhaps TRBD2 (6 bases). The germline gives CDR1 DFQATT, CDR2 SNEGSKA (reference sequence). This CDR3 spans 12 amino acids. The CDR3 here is CNARRGQETQYF. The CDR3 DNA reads TGCAATGCTAGGCGGGGCCAAGAGACCCAGTACTTC.

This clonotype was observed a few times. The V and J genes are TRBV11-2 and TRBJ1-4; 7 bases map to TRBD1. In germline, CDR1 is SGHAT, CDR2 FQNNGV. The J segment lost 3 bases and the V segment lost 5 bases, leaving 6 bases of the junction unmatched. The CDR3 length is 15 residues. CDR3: CASSPLGQSNEKLFF. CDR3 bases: TGTGCCAGCAGCCCATTGGGACAGTCTAATGAAAAACTGTTTTTT. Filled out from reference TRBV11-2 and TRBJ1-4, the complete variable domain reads EAGVAQSPRYKIIEKRQSVAFWCNPISGHATLYWYQQILGQGPKLLIQFQNNGVVDDSQLPKDRFSAERLKGVDSTLKIQPAKLEDSAVYLCASSPLGQSNEKLFFGSGTQLSVL.

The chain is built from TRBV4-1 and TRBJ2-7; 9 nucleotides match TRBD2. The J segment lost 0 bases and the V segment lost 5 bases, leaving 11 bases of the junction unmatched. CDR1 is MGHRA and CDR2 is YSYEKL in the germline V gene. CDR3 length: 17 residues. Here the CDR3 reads CASSFSRLAEVSYEQYF. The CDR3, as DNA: TGCGCCAGCAGCTTTTCCCGACTAGCGGAGGTCTCCTACGAGCAGTACTTC.

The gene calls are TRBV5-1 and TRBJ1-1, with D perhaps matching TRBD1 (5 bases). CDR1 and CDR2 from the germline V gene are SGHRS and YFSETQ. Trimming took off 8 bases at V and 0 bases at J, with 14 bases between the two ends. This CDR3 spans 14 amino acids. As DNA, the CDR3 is TGCGCCAGTGCCGACGGGGCGCTGAACACTGAAGCTTTCTTT. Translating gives CASADGALNTEAFF. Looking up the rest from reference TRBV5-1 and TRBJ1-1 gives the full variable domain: KAGVTQTPRYLIKTRGQQVTLSCSPISGHRSVSWYQQTPGQGLQFLFEYFSETQRNKGNFPGRFSGRQFSNSRSEMNVSTLELGDSALYLCASADGALNTEAFFGQGTRLTVV.

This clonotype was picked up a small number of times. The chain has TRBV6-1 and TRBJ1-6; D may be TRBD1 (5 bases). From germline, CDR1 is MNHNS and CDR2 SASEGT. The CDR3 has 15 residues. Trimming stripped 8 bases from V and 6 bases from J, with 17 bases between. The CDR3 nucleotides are TGTGCCAGCCAGGGATCCGGGGCATCTAATTCACCCCTCCACTTT. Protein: CASQGSGASNSPLHF.

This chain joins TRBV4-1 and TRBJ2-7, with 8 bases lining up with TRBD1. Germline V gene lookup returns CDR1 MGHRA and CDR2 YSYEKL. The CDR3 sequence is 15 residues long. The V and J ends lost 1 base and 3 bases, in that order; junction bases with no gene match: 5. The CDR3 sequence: CASSQVSQGGYEQYF. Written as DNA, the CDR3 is TGCGCCAGCAGCCAAGTTTCACAGGGGGGCTACGAGCAGTACTTC.

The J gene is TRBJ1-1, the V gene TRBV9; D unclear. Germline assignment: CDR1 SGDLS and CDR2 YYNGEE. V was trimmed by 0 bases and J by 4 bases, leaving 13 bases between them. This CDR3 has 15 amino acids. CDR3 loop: CASSVVEGLATEAFF. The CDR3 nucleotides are TGTGCCAGCAGCGTAGTAGAAGGTCTGGCCACTGAAGCTTTCTTT.

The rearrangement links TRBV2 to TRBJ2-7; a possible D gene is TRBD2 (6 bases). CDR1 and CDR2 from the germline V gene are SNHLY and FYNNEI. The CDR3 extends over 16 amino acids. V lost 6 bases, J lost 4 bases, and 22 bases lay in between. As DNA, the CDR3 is TGTGCCAGCAGGTCCAGACCCCCAGGCGGGAAATACGAGCAGTACTTC. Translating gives CASRSRPPGGKYEQYF. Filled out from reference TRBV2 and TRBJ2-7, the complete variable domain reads EPEVTQTPSHQVTQMGQEVILRCVPISNHLYFYWYRQILGQKVEFLVSFYNNEISEKSEIFDDQFSVERPDGSNFTLKIRSTKLEDSAMYFCASRSRPPGGKYEQYFGPGTRLTVT.

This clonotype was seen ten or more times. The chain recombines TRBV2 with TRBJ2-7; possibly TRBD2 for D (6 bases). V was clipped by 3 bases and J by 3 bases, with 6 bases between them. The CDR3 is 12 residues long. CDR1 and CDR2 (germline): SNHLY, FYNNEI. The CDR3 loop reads CASSEEGYEQYF. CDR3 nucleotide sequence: TGTGCCAGCAGTGAGGAGGGCTACGAGCAGTACTTC.

In DNA form, the CDR3 reads TGTGCCAGCAATCCGGCGGGAGAAGATACGCAGTATTTT. Translated: CASNPAGEDTQYF. The chain recombines TRBV11-2 with TRBJ2-3; 7 bases match TRBD2. The V segment lost 7 bases and the J segment 5 bases; nucleotides outside the gene matches: 6. Germline CDR1 is SGHAT and CDR2 is FQNNGV. The CDR3 contains 13 residues. The complete variable domain, with remaining parts taken from reference TRBV11-2 and TRBJ2-3, reads EAGVAQSPRYKIIEKRQSVAFWCNPISGHATLYWYQQILGQGPKLLIQFQNNGVVDDSQLPKDRFSAERLKGVDSTLKIQPAKLEDSAVYLCASNPAGEDTQYFGPGTRLTVL.

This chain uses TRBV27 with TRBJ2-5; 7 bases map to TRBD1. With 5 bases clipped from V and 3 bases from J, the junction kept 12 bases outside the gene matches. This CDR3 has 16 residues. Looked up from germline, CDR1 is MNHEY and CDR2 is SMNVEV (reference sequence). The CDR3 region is CASSPLGQGVKETQYF. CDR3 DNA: TGTGCCAGCAGTCCCCTGGGGCAGGGGGTAAAAGAGACCCAGTACTTC.

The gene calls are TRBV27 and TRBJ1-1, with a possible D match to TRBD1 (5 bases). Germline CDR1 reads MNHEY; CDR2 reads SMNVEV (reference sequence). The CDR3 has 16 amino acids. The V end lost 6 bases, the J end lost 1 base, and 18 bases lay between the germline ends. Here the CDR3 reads CASRRIGGHRNTEAFF. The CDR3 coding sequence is TGTGCCAGCAGGCGAATCGGGGGTCACCGGAACACTGAAGCTTTCTTT.

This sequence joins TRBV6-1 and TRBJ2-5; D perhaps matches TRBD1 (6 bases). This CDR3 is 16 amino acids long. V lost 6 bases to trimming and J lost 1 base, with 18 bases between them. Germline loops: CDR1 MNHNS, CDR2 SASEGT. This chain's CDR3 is CASRDQRRTAQETQYF. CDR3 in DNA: TGTGCCAGCAGAGATCAGAGAAGGACAGCCCAAGAGACCCAGTACTTC.

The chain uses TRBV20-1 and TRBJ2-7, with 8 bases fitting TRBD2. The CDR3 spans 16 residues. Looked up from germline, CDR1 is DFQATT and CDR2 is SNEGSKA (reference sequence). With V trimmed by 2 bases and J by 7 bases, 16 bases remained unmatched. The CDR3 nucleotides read TGCAGTGCTAGATCCCGACGGACTAGCAGGGGCAATGAGCAGTACTTC. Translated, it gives CSARSRRTSRGNEQYF.

CDR3 DNA: TGTGCCAGCAGCGTCGGGACTAGCGGGTATATTGAGCAGTTCTTC. It translates to CASSVGTSGYIEQFF. The chain recombines TRBV14 with TRBJ2-1; 12 bases line up with TRBD2. Germline loops: CDR1 SGHDN, CDR2 FVKESK. The CDR3 length is 15 residues. With V trimmed by 5 bases and J by 9 bases, 8 bases remained unmatched.

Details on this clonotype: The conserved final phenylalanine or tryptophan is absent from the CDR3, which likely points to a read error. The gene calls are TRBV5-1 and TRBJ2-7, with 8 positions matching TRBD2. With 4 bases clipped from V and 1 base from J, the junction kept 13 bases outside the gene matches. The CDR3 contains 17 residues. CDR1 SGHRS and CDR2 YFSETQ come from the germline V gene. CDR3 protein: CASSAGTVAGRSYEQYI. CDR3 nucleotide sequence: TGCGCCAGCAGCGCGGGTACCGTAGCGGGAAGGTCCTACGAGCAGTACATC.

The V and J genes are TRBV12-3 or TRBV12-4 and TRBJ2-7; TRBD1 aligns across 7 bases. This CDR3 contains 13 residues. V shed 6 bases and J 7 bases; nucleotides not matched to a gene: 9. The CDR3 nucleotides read TGTGCCAGCAGAGGGACAGAGGTTGGTGAGCAGTACTTC. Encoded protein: CASRGTEVGEQYF.

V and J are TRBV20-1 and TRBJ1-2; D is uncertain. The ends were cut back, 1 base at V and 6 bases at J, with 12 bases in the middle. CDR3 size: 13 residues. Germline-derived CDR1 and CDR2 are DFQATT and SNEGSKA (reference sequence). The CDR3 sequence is CSARVNSYDGYTF. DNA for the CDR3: TGCAGTGCTAGAGTTAACAGCTACGATGGCTACACCTTC.

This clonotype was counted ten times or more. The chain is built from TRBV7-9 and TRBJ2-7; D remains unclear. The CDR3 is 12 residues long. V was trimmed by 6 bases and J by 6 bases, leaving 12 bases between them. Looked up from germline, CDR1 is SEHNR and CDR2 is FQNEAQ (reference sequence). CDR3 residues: CASSPAFREQYF. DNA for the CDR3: TGTGCCAGCAGTCCGGCCTTTCGCGAGCAGTACTTC.

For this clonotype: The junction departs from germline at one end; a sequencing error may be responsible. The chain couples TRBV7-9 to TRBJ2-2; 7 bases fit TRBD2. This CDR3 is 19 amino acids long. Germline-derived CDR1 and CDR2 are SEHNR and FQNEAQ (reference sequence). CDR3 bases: TGTGCCAGCAGCGCCTTACCTCTAGGGAGGGTCTCGAACGCCGGGGAGCTGTTTTTT. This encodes CASSALPLGRVSNAGELFF.

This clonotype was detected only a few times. The chain's CDR3 is CASSLSAVLPPYNEQFF. The CDR3 nucleotides read TGTGCCAGCAGCTTATCGGCTGTCCTTCCACCTTACAATGAGCAGTTCTTC. The chain joins TRBV7-2 to TRBJ2-1; no clear D. In germline, CDR1 is SGHTA, CDR2 FQGNSA. V lost 2 bases and J lost 4, with 18 bases in between. The CDR3 spans 17 residues. The full variable domain, completed using reference TRBV7-2 and TRBJ2-1, is GAGVSQSPSNKVTEKGKDVELRCDPISGHTALYWYRQSLGQGLEFLIYFQGNSAPDKSGLPSDRFSAERTGGSVSTLTIQRTQQEDSAVYLCASSLSAVLPPYNEQFFGPGTRLTVL.